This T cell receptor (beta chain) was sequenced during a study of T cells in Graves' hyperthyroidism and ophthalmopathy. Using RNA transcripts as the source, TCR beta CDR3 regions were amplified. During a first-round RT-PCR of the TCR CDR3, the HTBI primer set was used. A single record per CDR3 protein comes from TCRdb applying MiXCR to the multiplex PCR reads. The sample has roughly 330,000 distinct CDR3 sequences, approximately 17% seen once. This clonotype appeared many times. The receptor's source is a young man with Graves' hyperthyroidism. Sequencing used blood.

CDR3 DNA: TGTGCCAGCAGCCAAGACGGACAGGGGGCTGAAGCTTTCTTT. Its protein is CASSQDGQGAEAFF. The V call is TRBV3-1, the J call TRBJ1-1; 10 nucleotides align to TRBD1. This CDR3 is 14 amino acids long. The V gene end was trimmed by 0 bases and the J gene end by 6 bases; junction bases not matched to a gene: 1. Germline-derived CDR1 and CDR2 are LGHDT and YNNKEL (reference sequence).